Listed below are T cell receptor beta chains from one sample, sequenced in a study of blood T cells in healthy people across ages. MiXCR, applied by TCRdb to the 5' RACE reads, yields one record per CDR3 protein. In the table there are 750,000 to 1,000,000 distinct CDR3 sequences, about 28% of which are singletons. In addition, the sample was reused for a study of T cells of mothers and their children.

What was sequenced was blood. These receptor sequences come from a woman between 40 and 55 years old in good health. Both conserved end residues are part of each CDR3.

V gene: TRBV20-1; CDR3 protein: CSANRQGASEQYF
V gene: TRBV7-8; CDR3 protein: CASSLVSGALAYEQYF
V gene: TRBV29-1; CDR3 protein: CSVVSTDLVGPSSYEQYF
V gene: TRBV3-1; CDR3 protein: CASSHQGSYNEQYF
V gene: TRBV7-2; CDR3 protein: CASSVMRTGNSNYGYTF
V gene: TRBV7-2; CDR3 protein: CASSLKRADRNTEAFF
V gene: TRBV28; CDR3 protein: CASSSLGLAGGGNEQFF
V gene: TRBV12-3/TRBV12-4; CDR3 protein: CASSPGTGMAFF
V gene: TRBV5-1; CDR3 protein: CASSSKPPGPQETQYF
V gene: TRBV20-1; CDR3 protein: CSVQQGALIRPQHF